This T cell receptor (beta chain) was found in a study of T cell clones after liver transplantation. Study outcomes and limitations: Conclusions were preliminary, with small, heterogeneous patient groups.

TCRdb keeps only in-frame clones here, not all; method: immunoSEQ multiplex PCR. The data show roughly 100,000 clones, around four fifths seen once. The CDR3 length is 14 residues. V was trimmed by 2 bases and J by 3 bases, leaving 11 bases between them. The germline CDR1 and CDR2 sequences are ENHRY and SYGVKD. Notes on this clone: Its antigen is unidentified.

This specimen was CD4+ T cells from blood, taken 45 to 50 months after liver transplant. This clonotype was obtained from a human patient who received a liver transplant. Some of these T cells may belong to the graft donor. This chain uses TRBV10-3 with TRBJ2-7; the D gene is possibly TRBD1 (5 bases). CDR3 sequence: CAISEDLRGYEQYF. CDR3 coding DNA: TGTGCCATCAGTGAGGACCTTAGGGGCTACGAGCAGTACTTC.